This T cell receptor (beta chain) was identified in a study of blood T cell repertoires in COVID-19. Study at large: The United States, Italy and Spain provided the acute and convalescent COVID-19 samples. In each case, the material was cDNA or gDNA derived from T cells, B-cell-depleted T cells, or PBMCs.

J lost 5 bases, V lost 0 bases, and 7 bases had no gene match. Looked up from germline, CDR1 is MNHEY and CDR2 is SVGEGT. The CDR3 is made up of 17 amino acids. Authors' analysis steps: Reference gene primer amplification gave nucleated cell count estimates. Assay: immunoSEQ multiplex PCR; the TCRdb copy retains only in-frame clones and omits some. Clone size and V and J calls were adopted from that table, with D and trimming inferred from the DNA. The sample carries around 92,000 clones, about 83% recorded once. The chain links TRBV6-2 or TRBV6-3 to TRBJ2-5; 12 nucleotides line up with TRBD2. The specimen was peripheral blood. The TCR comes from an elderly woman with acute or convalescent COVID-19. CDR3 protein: CASSYSSSGRATETQYF. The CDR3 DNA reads TGTGCCAGCAGTTACTCGTCTAGCGGGAGGGCCACGGAGACCCAGTACTTC.